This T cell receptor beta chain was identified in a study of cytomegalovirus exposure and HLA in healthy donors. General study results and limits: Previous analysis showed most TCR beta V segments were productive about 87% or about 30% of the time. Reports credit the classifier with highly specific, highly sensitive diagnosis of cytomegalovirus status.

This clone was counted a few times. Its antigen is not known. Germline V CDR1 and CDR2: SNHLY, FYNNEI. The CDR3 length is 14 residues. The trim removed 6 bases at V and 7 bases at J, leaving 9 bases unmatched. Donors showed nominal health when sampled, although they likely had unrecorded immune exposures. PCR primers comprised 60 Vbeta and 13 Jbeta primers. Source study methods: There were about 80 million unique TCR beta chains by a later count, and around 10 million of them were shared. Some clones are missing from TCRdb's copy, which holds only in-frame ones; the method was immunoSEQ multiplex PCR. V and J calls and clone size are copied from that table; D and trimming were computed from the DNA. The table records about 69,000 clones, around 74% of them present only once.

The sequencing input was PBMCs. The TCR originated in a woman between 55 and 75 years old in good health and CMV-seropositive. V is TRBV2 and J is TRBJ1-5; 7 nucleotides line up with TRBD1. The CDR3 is CASSPQGEWQPQHF. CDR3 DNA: TGTGCCAGCAGCCCGCAGGGGGAATGGCAGCCCCAGCATTTT. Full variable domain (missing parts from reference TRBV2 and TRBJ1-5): EPEVTQTPSHQVTQMGQEVILRCVPISNHLYFYWYRQILGQKVEFLVSFYNNEISEKSEIFDDQFSVERPDGSNFTLKIRSTKLEDSAMYFCASSPQGEWQPQHFGDGTRLSIL.